The 25 T cell receptor beta chains given below trace back to one sample, sequenced in a study of vaccination effects on CD4 cells after COVID-19. These receptors are not linked to any known antigen. Expansion with viral peptide pools was applied to antigen-specific CD4+ T cells by the ViraFEST assay prior to sequencing. At the end of around 11 days of culture, CD4+ T cells were isolated. Prior SARS-CoV-2 infection was absent in the vaccine recipients, as shown by negative nucleocapsid antibodies. Data came from immunoSEQ multiplex PCR; TCRdb stores just in-frame clones and leaves some out. Of over 30,000 clones in the sample, roughly 76% were seen once. The material was CD4+ T cells from PBMCs cultured with SARS-CoV-2 spike peptides, obtained before COVID-19 vaccination. These receptors were collected from a human donor who received a COVID-19 vaccine.

The chain recombines TRBV4-1 with TRBJ2-1, with 13 bases matching TRBD2. The germline V gene encodes CDR1 MGHRA and CDR2 YSYEKL. Trimming took 4 bases from V and 3 from J; bases not matched to a gene: 15. The CDR3 spans 20 residues. The CDR3 DNA is TGCGCCAGCAGCCTCTTACTAGCGGGGGGGCCGTCGCGGTACTACAATGAGCAGTTCTTC. This encodes CASSLLLAGGPSRYYNEQFF.

The chain uses TRBV5-1 and TRBJ1-2; the D is unclear. Germline loops: CDR1 SGHRS, CDR2 YFSETQ. The CDR3 sequence is 11 residues long. Deletions cut 5 bases from V and 4 bases from J, with 6 bases between. CDR3 region: CASRSGYGYTF. In nucleotides, the CDR3 is TGCGCCAGCAGATCGGGCTATGGCTACACCTTC.

The chain uses TRBV4-3 and TRBJ2-5; 14 bases are a match to TRBD2. With V trimmed by 0 bases and J by 7 bases, 4 bases remained unmatched. The germline V gene encodes CDR1 LGHNA and CDR2 YSLEER. This CDR3 contains 16 residues. CDR3 nucleotides: TGCGCCAGCAGCCAAGAGACTAGCGGGGGGGCGGGGACCCAGTACTTC. Translating gives CASSQETSGGAGTQYF.

CDR3 residues: CASGSGQPNTEAFF. The CDR3 region has the DNA TGTGCTAGTGGTTCGGGACAGCCTAACACTGAAGCTTTCTTT. This chain joins TRBV12-5 and TRBJ1-1, with 7 bases aligning to TRBD1. V trimming: 4 bases; J trimming: 2 bases; junction bases outside the gene matches: 4. The CDR3 has 14 amino acids. CDR1 and CDR2 (germline): LGHNT, FRNRAP. The variable domain in full, with the rest retrieved from reference TRBV12-5 and TRBJ1-1, is DARVTQTPRHKVTEMGQEVTMRCQPILGHNTVFWYRQTMMQGLELLAYFRNRAPLDDSGMPKDRFSAEMPDATLATLKIQPSEPRDSAVYFCASGSGQPNTEAFFGQGTRLTVV.

This clone is a singleton in its sample. CDR3 in DNA: TGTGCCAGCAGCGCGGCAGGGGGAAATCAGCCCCAGCATTTT. This sequence encodes CASSAAGGNQPQHF. The chain combines TRBV11-2 with TRBJ1-5; TRBD1 matches at 7 bases. Per germline, CDR1 SGHAT and CDR2 FQNNGV. V dropped 5 bases and J dropped 4; count of bases not matched to a gene: 5. The CDR3 is 14 amino acids.

The rearrangement links TRBV10-3 to TRBJ2-7; D is possibly TRBD2 (5 bases). Looked up from germline, CDR1 is ENHRY and CDR2 is SYGVKD. Trimming stripped 6 bases from V and 3 bases from J, with 18 bases between. CDR3 length: 15 residues. DNA for the CDR3: TGTGCCATCAGGGCGGGTCTAGGGTTTATCTACGAGCAGTACTTC. Its translation is CAIRAGLGFIYEQYF.

The gene calls are TRBV15 and TRBJ1-1; D possibly corresponds to TRBD1 (5 bases). Deletions cut 3 bases from V and 11 bases from J, with 19 bases between. The CDR3 length is 14 residues. From germline, CDR1 is LNHNV and CDR2 YYDKDF (reference sequence). The chain's CDR3 is CATSSGEVGPGAFF. The CDR3 bases are TGTGCCACCAGCAGTGGGGAGGTGGGACCGGGGGCTTTCTTT.

This sequence joins TRBV19 and TRBJ2-1, with 8 bases matching TRBD2. The CDR3 runs to 16 residues. J lost 3 bases, V lost 4 bases, and 8 bases had no gene match. The germline V gene has CDR1 LNHDA and CDR2 SQIVND (reference sequence). CDR3 sequence reads: CASSTQRERGYNEQFF. The CDR3 bases are TGTGCCAGTAGTACCCAGCGGGAGAGGGGCTACAATGAGCAGTTCTTC. The full variable domain, with the rest looked up from reference TRBV19 and TRBJ2-1, is DGGITQSPKYLFRKEGQNVTLSCEQNLNHDAMYWYRQDPGQGLRLIYYSQIVNDFQKGDIAEGYSVSREKKESFPLTVTSAQKNPTAFYLCASSTQRERGYNEQFFGPGTRLTVL.

The DNA for the CDR3 is TGTGCCAGTAATCGGGGGGCAGGTCGGAATCAGCCCCAGCATTTT. This encodes CASNRGAGRNQPQHF. The chain links TRBV19 to TRBJ1-5; D is possibly TRBD1 (6 bases). The germline CDR1 and CDR2 sequences are LNHDA and SQIVND (reference sequence). The CDR3 contains 15 residues. Trimming removed 7 bases from V and 4 bases from J, with 17 bases in between. Full variable domain (outside the CDR3, taken from reference TRBV19 and TRBJ1-5): DGGITQSPKYLFRKEGQNVTLSCEQNLNHDAMYWYRQDPGQGLRLIYYSQIVNDFQKGDIAEGYSVSREKKESFPLTVTSAQKNPTAFYLCASNRGAGRNQPQHFGDGTRLSIL.

The chain joins TRBV30 to TRBJ2-6; D is undetermined. V was pared by 3 bases and J by 2 bases, with 14 bases between. CDR1 and CDR2 (germline): GTSNPN, SVGIG (reference sequence). The CDR3 runs to 16 residues. CDR3 in DNA: TGTGCCTGGAGCCTAGACGGGCAGGCTGGGGCCAACGTCCTGACTTTC. This sequence encodes CAWSLDGQAGANVLTF. The full variable domain, its missing parts supplied by reference TRBV30 and TRBJ2-6, is SQTIHQWPATLVQPVGSPLSLECTVEGTSNPNLYWYRQAAGRGLQLLFYSVGIGQISSEVPQNLSASRPQDRQFILSSKKLLLSDSGFYLCAWSLDGQAGANVLTFGAGSRLTVL.

The chain links TRBV9 to TRBJ2-1; 7 nucleotides align to TRBD2. This CDR3 region has 15 residues. Germline CDR1 and CDR2: SGDLS and YYNGEE. Trimming cost V 4 bases and J 0 bases; bases outside gene matches: 4. The DNA of the CDR3 is TGTGCCAGCAGCCCTAGCGGTAGCTCCTACAATGAGCAGTTCTTC. Amino acid sequence: CASSPSGSSYNEQFF.

This clone was picked up a small number of times. V gene TRBV7-9 combines with J gene TRBJ2-5, with D hard to call. Germline assignment: CDR1 SEHNR and CDR2 FQNEAQ (reference sequence). V lost 5 bases and J 1 base, leaving 14 bases between the germline ends. This CDR3 region has 15 residues. CDR3 protein: CASSKDQSFQETQYF. The DNA of the CDR3 is TGTGCCAGCAGCAAGGACCAGTCCTTCCAAGAGACCCAGTACTTC.

The CDR3 reads CASSYSGASYEQYF. CDR3 nucleotides: TGTGCCAGCAGTTACTCGGGGGCGTCCTACGAGCAGTACTTC. The chain links TRBV6-5 to TRBJ2-7; a possible D gene is TRBD1 (6 bases). Germline V CDR1 and CDR2: MNHEY, SVGAGI. The CDR3 sequence is 14 residues long. V was cut by 0 bases and J by 1 base, with 7 bases left in between.

In this sample, this clone turned up once. The V gene is TRBV6-5, the J gene TRBJ1-1, with D hard to call. The CDR3 spans 14 residues. Per the germline V gene, CDR1 is MNHEY and CDR2 is SVGAGI. V lost 4 bases, J lost 4 bases, and 13 bases lay in between. The CDR3 loop is CASSLEGSGTEAFF. In nucleotides, the CDR3 is TGTGCCAGCAGTTTAGAGGGCAGTGGCACTGAAGCTTTCTTT.

This chain uses TRBV9 with TRBJ1-3; TRBD1 agrees at 9 bases. There are 16 residues in the CDR3. Germline trimming cut 3 bases from V and 6 bases from J; bases unmatched to any gene: 10. The germline CDR1 and CDR2 sequences are SGDLS and YYNGEE. The CDR3 loop is CASSAEGQGYENTIYF. The DNA of the CDR3 is TGTGCCAGCAGCGCCGAGGGACAGGGCTATGAAAACACCATATATTTT. Looking up the rest from reference TRBV9 and TRBJ1-3 gives the full variable domain: DSGVTQTPKHLITATGQRVTLRCSPRSGDLSVYWYQQSLDQGLQFLIQYYNGEERAKGNILERFSAQQFPDLHSELNLSSLELGDSALYFCASSAEGQGYENTIYFGEGSWLTVV.

The chain uses TRBV3-1 (or the pseudogene TRBV3-2) and TRBJ2-1; perhaps TRBD1 as D (5 bases). The length of the CDR3 is 15 residues. V was trimmed by 4 bases and J by 4 bases, leaving 14 bases between them. The germline V gene encodes CDR1 LGHDT and CDR2 YNNKEL (reference sequence). The CDR3 loop reads CASSPSARGYNEQFF. In DNA, the CDR3 is TGTGCCAGCAGCCCGTCGGCTAGGGGTTACAATGAGCAGTTCTTC.

This clone was seen more than once but under ten times. The chain employs TRBV6-5 and TRBJ2-7, with 15 bases fitting TRBD2. The CDR3 is 16 amino acids. Germline V gene sequence: CDR1 MNHEY, CDR2 SVGAGI. V was pared by 1 base and J by 2 bases, with 0 bases of the junction left unmatched. The CDR3, as DNA: TGTGCCAGCAGTTACTGGACTAGCGGGAGGGCCTACGAGCAGTACTTC. It translates to CASSYWTSGRAYEQYF.

This clone was counted a few times. The J gene is TRBJ2-7, the V gene TRBV6-1; TRBD2 matches 10 bases. The germline V gene has CDR1 MNHNS and CDR2 SASEGT. Trimming removed 4 bases from V and 0 bases from J; junction bases left unmatched: 9. The CDR3 length is 17 residues. CDR3 coding DNA: TGTGCCAGCAGTGGGGGTATAAGCGGGAGGGACTCCTACGAGCAGTACTTC. Translation: CASSGGISGRDSYEQYF.

The gene calls are TRBV2 and TRBJ1-3; 7 positions agree with TRBD1. Trimming took 8 bases from V and 0 from J; bases not matched to a gene: 10. Germline V gives CDR1 SNHLY, CDR2 FYNNEI. The CDR3 is 16 amino acids. CDR3 sequence reads: CASGAGQPRSGNTIYF. The CDR3 DNA sequence: TGTGCCAGCGGAGCGGGACAGCCACGCTCTGGAAACACCATATATTTT.

The rearrangement uses TRBV2 and TRBJ2-3, with 9 bases matching TRBD2. This CDR3 is built from 13 residues. The germline gives CDR1 SNHLY, CDR2 FYNNEI. J was trimmed by 7 bases and V by 11 bases; bases with no gene match: 10. CDR3 residues: CAARGSGRNTQYF. The DNA for the CDR3 is TGTGCCGCCCGGGGAAGCGGGAGGAATACGCAGTATTTT.

The chain carries TRBV5-6 and TRBJ2-7; TRBD2 matches 8 bases. CDR3 size: 17 residues. From germline, CDR1 is SGHDT and CDR2 YYEEEE. The V and J ends lost 3 bases and 0 bases, in that order; junction bases with no gene match: 11. In nucleotides, the CDR3 is TGTGCCAGCAGCTCCAGACCGGGACTAGGAAGCTCCTACGAGCAGTACTTC. This encodes CASSSRPGLGSSYEQYF.

This clone came up a few times. This rearrangement joins TRBV6-5 to TRBJ1-1; weak D call: TRBD1 (6 bases). CDR1 and CDR2 (germline): MNHEY, SVGAGI. The CDR3 runs 12 residues. The V end lost 7 bases, the J end lost 6 bases, and 12 bases lay between the germline ends. CDR3 DNA: TGTGCCAGCAACCAAGCAGGGGCTGAAGCTTTCTTT. This sequence encodes CASNQAGAEAFF.

The rearrangement uses TRBV4-3 and TRBJ1-1; D may be TRBD1 (6 bases). The germline V gene has CDR1 LGHNA and CDR2 YSLEER. The ends were cut back, 1 base at V and 1 base at J, with 10 bases in the middle. The CDR3 sequence is 15 residues long. The CDR3 coding sequence is TGCGCCAGCAGCCAAGTGGGGGCAAGGAACACTGAAGCTTTCTTT. Translated, it gives CASSQVGARNTEAFF.

A single count supports this clone. The chain links TRBV30 to TRBJ1-3; possible D gene TRBD1, 5 bases. CDR1 and CDR2 from the germline V gene are GTSNPN and SVGIG (reference sequence). The CDR3 consists of 15 residues. V was pared by 0 bases and J by 0 bases, with 9 bases between. The CDR3 DNA reads TGTGCCTGGAGTGTACTTGGGGGCTCTGGAAACACCATATATTTT. Amino acids: CAWSVLGGSGNTIYF.

V and J are TRBV11-3 and TRBJ2-5, with 11 bases that match TRBD1. The V gene's germline CDR1 is SGHNT and CDR2 YENEEA. Trimming took 3 bases from V and 5 from J; bases not matched to a gene: 11. The CDR3 sequence is 17 residues long. The CDR3 reads CASSFNTGTGGTETQYF. The DNA of the CDR3 is TGTGCCAGCAGCTTTAACACCGGGACAGGGGGTACGGAGACCCAGTACTTC.